The 25 T cell receptor beta chains below were found in one sample sequenced in a study of shared T cell receptors in the human thymus. Method: immunoSEQ multiplex PCR; TCRdb's copy keeps in-frame clones and lacks some. The table has about 660,000 clones, roughly 86% seen once. The data were also submitted as part of a second study, on human thymus T cells.

The sample was thymocytes. These receptor sequences come from a boy younger than two with a congenital heart defect.

This sequence joins TRBV29-1 and TRBJ1-1; D is uncertain. The CDR3 runs 14 residues. CDR1 and CDR2 (germline): SQVTM, ANQGSEA. The V end lost 3 bases, the J end lost 3 bases, and 14 bases lay between the germline ends. The CDR3 region is CSVEVAEPYTEAFF. CDR3 nucleotides: TGCAGCGTTGAGGTAGCAGAGCCCTACACTGAAGCTTTCTTT.

V gene TRBV5-6 combines with J gene TRBJ1-5, with 9 positions matching TRBD1. V lost 4 bases, J lost 7 bases, and 9 bases stayed unmatched. The germline V gene has CDR1 SGHDT and CDR2 YYEEEE. The CDR3 spans 15 residues. This CDR3 reads CASSLRDREDQPQHF. The CDR3 DNA reads as TGTGCCAGCAGCCTCCGGGACAGGGAAGACCAGCCCCAGCATTTT.

V gene TRBV9 combines with J gene TRBJ2-5; D not certain. The CDR3 has 14 residues. Trimming shortened V by 0 bases and J by 5 bases, and 11 bases separated the two germline ends. Germline values: CDR1 SGDLS, CDR2 YYNGEE. CDR3 DNA sequence: TGTGCCAGCAGCGTAGTTCCTAGAGGCGAGACCCAGTACTTC. This encodes CASSVVPRGETQYF.

The chain carries TRBV9 and TRBJ2-3, with TRBD2 matching 11 bases. This CDR3 comprises 16 residues. Trimming removed 0 bases from V and 5 bases from J; junction bases left unmatched: 5. Germline V lookup: CDR1 SGDLS, CDR2 YYNGEE. The CDR3 sequence is CASSVVAGGPGDTQYF. CDR3 nucleotide sequence: TGTGCCAGCAGCGTAGTAGCGGGGGGGCCTGGAGATACGCAGTATTTT.

CDR3 sequence: CASRKGAQPQHF. The CDR3 coding sequence is TGTGCCAGCAGGAAGGGGGCACAGCCCCAGCATTTT. V gene TRBV28 combines with J gene TRBJ1-5, with 7 bases lining up with TRBD1. Looked up from germline, CDR1 is MDHEN and CDR2 is SYDVKM. Unmatched junction bases numbered 3, after V lost 6 bases and J lost 7 bases. This CDR3 has 12 amino acids.

This clone was seen only once. The chain joins TRBV5-4 to TRBJ1-5, with D possibly matching TRBD1 (6 bases). V was shortened by 1 base and J by 6 bases, with 23 bases between the two germline ends. The CDR3 is 18 residues long. Per the germline V gene, CDR1 is SGHNT and CDR2 is YYREEE (reference sequence). The CDR3: CASSLRQGIPSFSQPQHF. The CDR3 coding sequence is TGTGCCAGCAGCTTGAGGCAGGGGATTCCCTCGTTTAGTCAGCCCCAGCATTTT.

The chain carries TRBV9 and TRBJ1-6, with a possible D match to TRBD1 (5 bases). Germline V CDR1 and CDR2: SGDLS, YYNGEE. The V end lost 2 bases, the J end lost 5 bases, and 20 bases lay between the germline ends. This CDR3 region has 18 residues. The CDR3 sequence is CASSVRHRGDCHNSPLHF. Written as DNA, the CDR3 is TGTGCCAGCAGCGTCAGGCACCGGGGGGATTGTCATAATTCACCCCTCCACTTT.

This chain uses TRBV2 with TRBJ2-5; 8 nucleotides line up with TRBD1. This CDR3 spans 14 amino acids. CDR1 and CDR2 (germline): SNHLY, FYNNEI. V lost 8 bases and J lost 5; bases outside the gene matches: 10. In nucleotides, the CDR3 is TGTGCCAGCGGACAGGGTTTGGTTCTGGAGACCCAGTACTTC. It specifies CASGQGLVLETQYF.

The chain links TRBV18 to TRBJ1-4; D is unclear. CDR3 length: 15 amino acids. V dropped 3 bases and J dropped 7 bases, with 15 bases sitting between them. CDR1 is KGHSH and CDR2 is LQKENI in the germline V gene. CDR3 in amino acids: CASSPGRESFEKLFF. The DNA for the CDR3 is TGTGCCAGCTCACCGGGTCGGGAATCCTTTGAAAAACTGTTTTTT.

This rearrangement joins TRBV5-4 to TRBJ2-1, with 14 nucleotides matching TRBD2. The trim removed 4 bases at V and 9 bases at J, leaving 9 bases unmatched. This CDR3 is built from 16 residues. Germline V CDR1 and CDR2: SGHNT, YYREEE (reference sequence). The DNA for the CDR3 is TGTGCCAGCAGCCCACGACTAGCGGGAGGGCCAGGTGAGCAGTTCTTC. Translation: CASSPRLAGGPGEQFF.

Of note for this clone: At the DNA level, this CDR3 is encoded by other sequences in the same sample as well. The gene calls are TRBV20-1 and TRBJ2-7; D call uncertain. Trimming cost V 2 bases and J 3 bases, with 5 bases left between them. This CDR3 region has 11 residues. Germline lookup yields CDR1 DFQATT and CDR2 SNEGSKA (reference sequence). The CDR3 spells CSARSVYEQYF. The CDR3, as DNA: TGCAGTGCTAGATCCGTCTACGAGCAGTACTTC.

A note on this clone: The sample contains more than one DNA sequence encoding this CDR3. The chain has TRBV4-1 and TRBJ1-6, with 8 bases lining up with TRBD1. The CDR3 is made up of 16 amino acids. V was clipped by 0 bases and J by 7 bases; unmatched bases: 5. The V gene's germline CDR1 is MGHRA and CDR2 YSYEKL. The CDR3: CASSQETTGVNSPLHF. In DNA, the CDR3 is TGCGCCAGCAGCCAAGAGACGACAGGGGTAAATTCACCCCTCCACTTT.

This clone was counted a few times. V and J are TRBV19 and TRBJ1-2; 12 positions agree with TRBD1. Germline V gives CDR1 LNHDA, CDR2 SQIVND (reference sequence). This CDR3 has 14 amino acids. V shed 3 bases, J shed 6 bases, and the junction held 2 bases outside the gene matches. The CDR3 region is CASSIRDRGHGYTF. The CDR3 nucleotides read TGTGCCAGTAGTATCCGGGACAGGGGGCATGGCTACACCTTC.

The CDR3 bases are TGTGCCAGTAGGACTACAGGGGGAAGCAATCAGCCCCAGCATTTT. Translating it yields CASRTTGGSNQPQHF. This chain connects TRBV19 to TRBJ1-5, with 8 bases lining up with TRBD1. CDR1 is LNHDA, CDR2 SQIVND, per germline (reference sequence). The CDR3 totals 15 residues. After removal of 6 bases from V and 1 base from J, the junction contained 5 bases not matched to a gene.

This clone is a singleton in its sample. The genes are TRBV19 and TRBJ2-7; 9 bases align to TRBD1. V lost 4 bases, J lost 7 bases, and 8 bases stayed unmatched. The V gene's germline CDR1 is LNHDA and CDR2 SQIVND (reference sequence). The CDR3 has 14 amino acids. The CDR3 protein is CASSTTGQGGEQYF. The CDR3 bases are TGTGCCAGTAGTACTACGGGACAGGGTGGTGAGCAGTACTTC.

This chain connects TRBV23-1 to TRBJ2-7; perhaps TRBD2 as D (6 bases). TRBV23-1 has ORF status, its function being uncertain. The CDR3 is 14 residues long. Between the trimmed V and J ends, which lost 7 bases and 5 bases, there was a span of 18 bases. CDR3 bases: TGCGCCAGCAACTTCCAGGGACTTATCGACGAGCAGTACTTC. This gives the protein CASNFQGLIDEQYF.

The V gene is TRBV27, the J gene TRBJ1-5, with 9 bases matching TRBD1. Trimming cost V 6 bases and J 3 bases; bases outside gene matches: 6. The CDR3 runs 15 residues. Germline CDR1 and CDR2: MNHEY and SMNVEV (reference sequence). The CDR3 DNA reads TGTGCCAGCAGGGGGACAGGGTCAGCCAATCAGCCCCAGCATTTT. The encoded protein is CASRGTGSANQPQHF.

The gene calls are TRBV5-3 and TRBJ2-7; TRBD2 might be the D (5 bases). TRBV5-3 is flagged as an ORF with uncertain function. The V end lost 2 bases, the J end lost 2 bases, and 20 bases lay between the germline ends. The CDR3 totals 17 residues. CDR3 nucleotides: TGTGCCAGAAGCTTTGAGGTGAGAGGGCGGGTCCCCTACGAGCAGTACTTC. It encodes CARSFEVRGRVPYEQYF.

The rearrangement links TRBV5-1 to TRBJ2-1, with a possible D match to TRBD2 (5 bases). The germline V gene encodes CDR1 SGHRS and CDR2 YFSETQ. V dropped 1 base and J dropped 0 bases, with 11 bases sitting between them. The CDR3 is made up of 16 amino acids. In DNA form, the CDR3 reads TGCGCCAGCAGCTTGTGGACTGAGAGCTCCTACAATGAGCAGTTCTTC. Translation: CASSLWTESSYNEQFF.

The chain uses TRBV29-1 and TRBJ2-2, with D perhaps matching TRBD2 (6 bases). V lost 4 bases to trimming and J lost 3 bases, with 12 bases between them. The CDR3 runs 14 residues. Germline V gene data show CDR1 as SQVTM and CDR2 as ANQGSEA. DNA of the CDR3: TGCAGCGTTGGACTAGGTGGGGACACCGGGGAGCTGTTTTTT. The encoded protein is CSVGLGGDTGELFF.

CDR3 loop: CASSQDIIDRTGEQETQYF. The CDR3 coding sequence is TGCGCCAGCAGCCAAGATATTATCGATAGGACAGGGGAGCAAGAGACCCAGTACTTC. This chain connects TRBV4-3 to TRBJ2-5; the match to TRBD1 covers 9 bases. Losses at the gene ends were 0 bases for V and 2 bases for J; bases not matched to a gene: 13. The CDR3 is 19 amino acids. Germline loops: CDR1 LGHNA, CDR2 YSLEER.

This sequence joins TRBV6-1 and TRBJ1-5; the match to TRBD1 covers 7 bases. V shed 1 base, J shed 5 bases, and the junction held 5 bases outside the gene matches. The CDR3 is 15 residues long. Germline V gives CDR1 MNHNS, CDR2 SASEGT. CDR3 in DNA: TGTGCCAGCAGTGAAGGGCGACAGGGTGATCAGCCCCAGCATTTT. Its protein is CASSEGRQGDQPQHF.

V is TRBV20-1 and J is TRBJ2-1; D unclear. Germline V lookup: CDR1 DFQATT, CDR2 SNEGSKA (reference sequence). The CDR3 contains 11 residues. V was shortened by 6 bases and J by 10 bases, with 13 bases between the two germline ends. The CDR3 here is CSALGRPEQFF. CDR3 nucleotides: TGCAGTGCCCTAGGAAGGCCGGAGCAGTTCTTC.

The chain combines TRBV4-1 with TRBJ2-1; 8 bases are a match to TRBD2. This CDR3 contains 16 residues. With V trimmed by 3 bases and J by 4 bases, 8 bases remained unmatched. The V gene's germline CDR1 is MGHRA and CDR2 YSYEKL. CDR3 region: CASSHNTSGIYNEQFF. Here the CDR3 DNA reads TGCGCCAGCAGCCACAATACTAGCGGAATTTACAATGAGCAGTTCTTC.

The chain recombines TRBV6-1 with TRBJ2-5; 7 bases agree with TRBD2. Looked up from germline, CDR1 is MNHNS and CDR2 is SASEGT. Losses at the gene ends were 3 bases for V and 5 bases for J; bases not matched to a gene: 15. The CDR3 is 17 residues long. The CDR3 DNA reads as TGTGCCAGCAGTGAGGGGCGCGGGGGAATTAGAGGGGAGACCCAGTACTTC. The encoded protein is CASSEGRGGIRGETQYF.